This entry lists 8 T cell receptor beta chains sequenced from one sample in a study of identical twins. Each CDR3 protein is one row after TCRdb ran MiXCR on the 5' RACE reads. The sample has about 1.7 million distinct CDR3 sequences, about 30% seen once; the top ten hold around 0.25%. Sequences were obtained from cord blood. The receptors were gathered from a newborn girl in good health.

This clonotype was observed a few times. V gene TRBV6-1 combines with J gene TRBJ2-3; no clear D. Deletions cut 0 bases from V and 8 bases from J, with 9 bases between. CDR3 size: 13 residues. Germline V gene lookup returns CDR1 MNHNS and CDR2 SASEGT. CDR3 sequence reads: CASSEAQRGTQYF. The CDR3 DNA follows: TGTGCCAGCAGTGAAGCCCAGCGTGGTACGCAGTATTTT.

The rearrangement joins TRBV5-1 to TRBJ2-4; 8 nucleotides agree with TRBD2. The end of the DNA is better explained by TRBJ2-7, so the J call may be wrong. There are 14 residues in the CDR3. Germline assignment: CDR1 SGHRS and CDR2 YFSETQ. The CDR3 DNA sequence: TGCGCCAGCAGCACCACTGGCGGGAGGTACGAGCAGTACTTC. Translating it yields CASSTTGGRYEQYF.

This chain uses TRBV7-2 with TRBJ2-7; TRBD2 might be the D (5 bases). The germline gives CDR1 SGHTA, CDR2 FQGNSA. This CDR3 is 16 amino acids long. Trimming pared 2 bases from V and 3 bases from J, leaving 17 bases between. The CDR3 spells CASSLKDYGRDYEQYF. CDR3 DNA: TGTGCCAGCAGCTTAAAGGATTACGGACGGGACTACGAGCAGTACTTC.

A remark on this clonotype: This may be a read error, as it is one base from a much larger clone. V is TRBV12-3 or TRBV12-4 and J is TRBJ2-5; no clear D. V lost 11 bases and J lost 0, with 7 bases in between. This CDR3 has 11 residues. This CDR3 is CAGIHQETQYF. The CDR3 DNA reads as TGTGCCGGCATCCACCAAGAGACCCAGTACTTC.

The J gene is TRBJ2-1, the V gene TRBV6-5; 7 nucleotides align to TRBD2. The end of the DNA is better explained by TRBJ2-7, so the J call may be wrong. The CDR3 is 16 amino acids. The V gene's germline CDR1 is MNHEY and CDR2 SVGAGI. The CDR3 DNA reads as TGTGCCAGCAGTCCCCTAGGAGCGGGTAGCGGGTACGAGCAGTACTTC. It specifies CASSPLGAGSGYEQYF.

On this clonotype: A junction end diverges from the germline sequence, so it may reflect a read error. This sequence joins TRBV20-1 and TRBJ1-6; 11 nucleotides line up with TRBD1. Germline CDR1 reads DFQATT; CDR2 reads SNEGSKA (reference sequence). The CDR3 covers 15 residues. CDR3 sequence (DNA): TGCAGTGCTAGGCCGGACAGGGGGCTAAATTCACCCTTCCACTTT. The encoded protein is CSARPDRGLNSPFHF.

Concerning this clonotype itself: A much larger clonotype is one base distant, so this may be a read error. V usage is TRBV11-1 and J usage is TRBJ2-7, with TRBD1 as a possible D gene (5 bases). The DNA matches TRBJ2-5 better at its end, which makes the J call doubtful. The CDR3 totals 11 residues. Germline CDR1 SGHAT, CDR2 FQDESV (reference sequence). The CDR3 nucleotides are TGTGCCAGCCCAGGGAAAGAGACCCAGTACTTC. It specifies CASPGKETQYF.

The V and J genes are TRBV6-2 or TRBV6-3 and TRBJ2-4; 10 bases fit TRBD1. V lost 8 bases to trimming and J lost 7 bases; unmatched junction nucleotides: 8. The germline V gene encodes CDR1 MNHEY and CDR2 SVGEGT. The CDR3 runs to 14 residues. In nucleotides, the CDR3 is TGTGCCAGCGGCTCGACAGGGGGCATCAACATTCAGTACTTC. Protein: CASGSTGGINIQYF.